The entry below describes one T cell receptor (beta chain). The antigen remains unidentified. The junction differs from germline at one of its ends, possibly a read error. Data came from immunoSEQ multiplex PCR; TCRdb stores just in-frame clones and leaves some out. The sample shows 8,000 to 10,000 clones, approximately 96% of them seen only once. The sorted conventional CD4+ T cells were CD25-low and CD127-high, with genomic DNA sequenced. The data are from a study of regulatory and conventional T cells in RAG deficiency. General observations from the study: Sorted Omenn CD25-high CD127-low cells may not be bona fide Tregs. Omenn patients showed >85% Treg-Tconv overlap and shorter CDR3 lengths. RAG-deficient patients showed markedly lower Shannon entropy and higher Simpson indices than control T-cell subsets.

The CDR3 runs 11 residues. Germline values: CDR1 MGHDK, CDR2 SYGVNS. This TCR derives from a human donor with RAG deficiency presenting as severe combined immunodeficiency. The rearrangement links TRBV25-1 to TRBJ1-2; the D is unclear. Specimen: CD4+ effector T cells sorted from blood. CDR3 amino acids: CATSVLGGYTF. For the CDR3, the DNA is TGTGCCACCAGTGTCTTGGGGGGCTACACCTTC.